One T cell receptor (beta chain) is described in this entry. This specimen comes from a study of blood T cell repertoires in COVID-19. Original handling: Cell counts per sample came from amplifying reference gene primers. This table comes from immunoSEQ multiplex PCR, and its TCRdb copy is limited to in-frame clones, with some not included. The V and J calls and clone size are taken from that table; D and trimming were inferred from the DNA. The sample comprises about 100,000 clones, 70% to 80% of which are singletons, and 12% rests with the top ten. CDR3 length: 16 amino acids. In germline, CDR1 is SGDLS, CDR2 YYNGEE. The V gene end was trimmed by 2 bases and the J gene end by 9 bases; junction bases not matched to a gene: 5.

Sequencing was performed on peripheral blood. V usage is TRBV9 and J usage is TRBJ2-1, with 16 nucleotides matching TRBD2. This TCR derives from a woman in her 70s with acute or convalescent COVID-19. The CDR3 DNA reads TGTGCCAGCAGCGTGGGACTAGCGGGGGGGCAAGTTGAGCAGTTCTTC. This translates into CASSVGLAGGQVEQFF.